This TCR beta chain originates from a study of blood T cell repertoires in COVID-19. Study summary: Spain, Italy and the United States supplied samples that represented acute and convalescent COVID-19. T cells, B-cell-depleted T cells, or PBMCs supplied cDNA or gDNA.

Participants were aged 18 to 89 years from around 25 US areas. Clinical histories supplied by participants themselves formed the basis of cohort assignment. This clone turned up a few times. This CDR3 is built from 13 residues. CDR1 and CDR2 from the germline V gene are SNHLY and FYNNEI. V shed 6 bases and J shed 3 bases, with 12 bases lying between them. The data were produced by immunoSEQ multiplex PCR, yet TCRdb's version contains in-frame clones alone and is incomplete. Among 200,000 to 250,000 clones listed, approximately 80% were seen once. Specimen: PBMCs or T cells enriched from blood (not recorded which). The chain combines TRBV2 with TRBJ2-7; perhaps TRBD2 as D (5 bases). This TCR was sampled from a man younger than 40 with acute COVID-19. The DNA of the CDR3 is TGTGCCAGCAGGAGGGCAGATGACTACGAGCAGTACTTC. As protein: CASRRADDYEQYF.